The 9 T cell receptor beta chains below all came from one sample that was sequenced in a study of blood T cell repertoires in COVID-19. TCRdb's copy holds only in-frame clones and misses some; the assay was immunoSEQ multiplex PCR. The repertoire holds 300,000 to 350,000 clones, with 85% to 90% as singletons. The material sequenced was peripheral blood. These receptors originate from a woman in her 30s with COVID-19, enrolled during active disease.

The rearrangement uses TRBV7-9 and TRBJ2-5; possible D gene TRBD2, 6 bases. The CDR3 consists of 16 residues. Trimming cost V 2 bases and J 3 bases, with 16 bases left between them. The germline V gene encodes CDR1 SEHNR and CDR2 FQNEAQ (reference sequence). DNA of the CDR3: TGTGCCAGCAGCTTATTCGACACGGGAGTGAAAGAGACCCAGTACTTC. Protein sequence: CASSLFDTGVKETQYF.

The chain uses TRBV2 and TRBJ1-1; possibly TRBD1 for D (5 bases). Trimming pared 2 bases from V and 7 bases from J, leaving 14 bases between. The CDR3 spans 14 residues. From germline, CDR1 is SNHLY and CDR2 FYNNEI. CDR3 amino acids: CASSEPRGGDEAFF. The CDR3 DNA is TGTGCCAGCAGTGAACCCCGCGGGGGGGATGAAGCTTTCTTT.

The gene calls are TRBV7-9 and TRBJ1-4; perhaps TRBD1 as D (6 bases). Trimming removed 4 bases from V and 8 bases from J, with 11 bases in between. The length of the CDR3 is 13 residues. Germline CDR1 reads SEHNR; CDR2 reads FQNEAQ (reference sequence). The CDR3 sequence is CASSYTDREKLFF. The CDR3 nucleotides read TGTGCCAGCAGCTACACCGACAGGGAAAAACTGTTTTTT.

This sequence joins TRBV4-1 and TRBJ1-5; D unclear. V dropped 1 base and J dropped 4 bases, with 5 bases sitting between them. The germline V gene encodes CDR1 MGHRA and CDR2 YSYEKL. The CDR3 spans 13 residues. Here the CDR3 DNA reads TGCGCCAGCAGCCAAGGTGAGAATCAGCCCCAGCATTTT. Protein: CASSQGENQPQHF.

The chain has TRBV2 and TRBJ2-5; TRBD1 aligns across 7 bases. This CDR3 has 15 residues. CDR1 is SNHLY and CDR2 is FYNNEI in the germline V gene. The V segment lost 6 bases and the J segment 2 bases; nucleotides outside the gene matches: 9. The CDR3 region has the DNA TGTGCCAGCAGCCTTATCCGGACAGGTCAAGAGACCCAGTACTTC. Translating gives CASSLIRTGQETQYF.

The CDR3 reads CASSYGMGGWATEAFF. In DNA, the CDR3 is TGTGCCAGCAGTTACGGTATGGGGGGTTGGGCCACTGAAGCTTTCTTT. The rearrangement joins TRBV6-5 to TRBJ1-1; D is possibly TRBD1 (5 bases). The CDR3 has 16 amino acids. Germline lookup yields CDR1 MNHEY and CDR2 SVGAGI. V was cut by 2 bases and J by 4 bases, with 17 bases left in between.

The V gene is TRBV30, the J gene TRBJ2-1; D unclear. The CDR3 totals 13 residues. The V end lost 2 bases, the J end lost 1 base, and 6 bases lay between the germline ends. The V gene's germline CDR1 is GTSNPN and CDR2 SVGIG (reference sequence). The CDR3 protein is CAWSPDSYNEQFF. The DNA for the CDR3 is TGTGCCTGGAGTCCAGATTCCTACAATGAGCAGTTCTTC.

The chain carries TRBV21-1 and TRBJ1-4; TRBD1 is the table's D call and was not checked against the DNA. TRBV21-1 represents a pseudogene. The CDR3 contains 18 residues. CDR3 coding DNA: TGTGCCAGCAGTGGGACAGGGGGCTTCGCAGACGTGAATGAAAAACTGTTTTTT. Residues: CASSGTGGFADVNEKLFF.

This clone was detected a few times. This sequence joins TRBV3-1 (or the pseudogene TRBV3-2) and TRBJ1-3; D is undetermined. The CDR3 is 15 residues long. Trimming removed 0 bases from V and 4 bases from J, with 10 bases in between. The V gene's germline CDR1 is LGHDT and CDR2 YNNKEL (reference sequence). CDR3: CASSQDSPGGNTIYF. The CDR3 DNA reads TGTGCCAGCAGCCAAGATAGCCCGGGAGGAAACACCATATATTTT.